The rows below give T cell receptor beta chains drawn from one sample of a study of CD4 T cells in relation to SARS-CoV-2 and coronaviruses. Produced via immunoSEQ multiplex PCR; TCRdb's table is partial and in-frame only. Of 15,000 to 20,000 clones listed, 75% to 80% are singletons. No cognate antigen is known for these TCRs. Sequenced sample: CD4+ T cells from PBMCs, cultured in vitro. Receptor source: a human donor in good health. The CDR3 runs from the conserved cysteine through the conserved F or W. A D gene is named only where the DNA matches it firmly. The size entry is marked missing in some rows and otherwise reads once, few, many or a size class.

TRBV11-3	.	.	TRBJ2-3	TGTGCCAGCAGCTTAAACCTCCGGGATACGCAGTATTTT	CASSLNLRDTQYF
TRBV19	.	.	TRBJ1-5	TGTGCCAGTACTACTTTCACGGAGAATCAGCCCCAGCATTTT	CASTTFTENQPQHF
TRBV14	few	.	TRBJ2-3	TGTGCCAGCAGATTAGGGGGAGTCACAGATACGCAGTATTTT	CASRLGGVTDTQYF
TRBV15	once	.	TRBJ1-4	TGTGCCACCAGGGACGCAGCAACTAATGAAAAACTGTTTTTT	CATRDAATNEKLFF
TRBV2	.	TRBD1	TRBJ1-1	TGTGCCAGCAGGTTGACAGGGGGTCGGGTTGAAGCTTTCTTT	CASRLTGGRVEAFF
TRBV30	.	.	TRBJ1-2	TGTGCCTGGAGTGCGGGGGGGAAGCACTATGGCTACACCTTC	CAWSAGGKHYGYTF
TRBV24-1	.	.	TRBJ1-5	TGTGCCACCAGTGATGGGGCCGGGATGCATCAGCCCCAGCATTTT	CATSDGAGMHQPQHF
TRBV9	.	.	TRBJ2-7	TGTGCCAGCAGTCCGGTCGGGGGTTTCTACGAGCAGTACTTC	CASSPVGGFYEQYF
TRBV5-1	.	TRBD2	TRBJ2-5	TGCGCCAGCCTAGCGGGAGAGACCCAGTACTTC	CASLAGETQYF
TRBV18	.	.	TRBJ2-3	TGTGCCAGCCTCTCCACAGATACGCAGTATTTT	CASLSTDTQYF
TRBV6-1	.	TRBD1	TRBJ1-2	TGTGCCAGCAGTGAAACGGGACAGGGCCGTGGCTACACCTTC	CASSETGQGRGYTF
TRBV5-1	.	.	TRBJ2-7	TGCGCCAGCAGCTTGGGACAGACTACCTACGAGCAGTACTTC	CASSLGQTTYEQYF
TRBV28	.	.	TRBJ2-5	TGTGCCAGCAGCGCCGGGACATTAGCTAACCAAGAGACCCAGTACTTC	CASSAGTLANQETQYF
TRBV3-1/TRBV3-2	.	.	TRBJ2-3	TGTGCCAGCAGCCGTCTTGTCCTACCGACCCCAGATACGCAGTATTTT	CASSRLVLPTPDTQYF
TRBV7-8	.	.	TRBJ2-7	TGTGCCAGCAGCAGATCGCGGGGGACAGAGAACTCCTACGAGCAGTACTTC	CASSRSRGTENSYEQYF
TRBV18	.	TRBD1	TRBJ1-2	TGTGCCAGCTCACCGGACAGGGAATATGGCTACACCTTC	CASSPDREYGYTF
TRBV18	.	TRBD1	TRBJ2-5	TGTGCCAGCTCACCAGGGCCTGGCCAACAGGGGGTAGAGACCCAGTACTTC	CASSPGPGQQGVETQYF
TRBV5-6	.	.	TRBJ1-6	TGTGCCAGCAGCTTGTATCTTGATTCACCCCTCCACTTT	CASSLYLDSPLHF